The 18 T cell receptor beta chains reported below all come from one sample, sequenced in a study of blood T cell repertoires in COVID-19 (dated by TCRdb to about 2020). Library preparation employed the immunoSEQ multiplex PCR assay. In its TCRdb copy, this immuneACCESS table keeps in-frame sequences only and misses some clones. Where compared with another copy, unresolved V genes explain less than half of these, and the others have no known cause. The sample includes 200,000 to 300,000 clones, with around four fifths observed a single time. Jointly, the top ten make up less than 4.5% of the sample. Sequencing used peripheral blood. These receptors all come from a man in his forties or fifties with acute or convalescent COVID-19.

With regard to this clone: A junction end diverges from the germline sequence, so it may reflect a read error. The V call is TRBV5-4, the J call TRBJ1-6; 10 bases agree with TRBD1. Germline CDR1 reads SGHNT; CDR2 reads YYREEE (reference sequence). The CDR3 is 14 amino acids. Written as DNA, the CDR3 is TGTGCCAGCAGATTGGACAGGGGGAATTCACCCCTCCACTTT. This translates into CASRLDRGNSPLHF. The full variable domain, with the rest looked up from reference TRBV5-4 and TRBJ1-6, is ETGVTQSPTHLIKTRGQQVTLRCSSQSGHNTVSWYQQALGQGPQFIFQYYREEENGRGNFPPRFSGLQFPNYSSELNVNALELDDSALYLCASRLDRGNSPLHFGNGTRLTVT.

In its sample, this clone was seen a few times. This chain uses TRBV4-1 with TRBJ2-3; 14 bases line up with TRBD2. With V trimmed by 8 bases and J by 0 bases, 13 bases remained unmatched. CDR1 is MGHRA and CDR2 is YSYEKL in the germline V gene. The CDR3 covers 19 residues. The CDR3 loop reads CASRWTSGRTSASTDTQYF. The CDR3 DNA follows: TGCGCCAGCCGTTGGACTAGCGGGAGGACCAGTGCTAGCACAGATACGCAGTATTTT.

V usage is TRBV28 and J usage is TRBJ2-1; 8 positions match TRBD1. This CDR3 spans 16 amino acids. V lost 6 bases and J lost 4; bases outside the gene matches: 11. Germline CDR1 reads MDHEN; CDR2 reads SYDVKM. CDR3 protein: CASSPTGQGAYNEQFF. In DNA form, the CDR3 reads TGTGCCAGCAGCCCAACAGGGCAGGGGGCTTACAATGAGCAGTTCTTC.

Here the CDR3 reads CASSYLSHNQPQHF. The CDR3 nucleotides are TGTGCCAGCAGTTACTTAAGCCACAATCAGCCCCAGCATTTT. This chain links TRBV6-6 with TRBJ1-5, with D unclear. The CDR3 covers 14 residues. With 1 base removed from V and 3 bases from J, the gap between germline ends came to 7 bases. CDR1 is MNHNY and CDR2 is SVGAGI in the germline V gene (reference sequence).

This clone was seen a handful of times. The chain employs TRBV7-8 and TRBJ2-7, with a tentative D call TRBD2 (5 bases). V lost 4 bases and J lost 7, with 14 bases in between. Germline V gene lookup returns CDR1 SGHVS and CDR2 FQNEAQ. The CDR3 runs to 13 residues. The CDR3, as DNA: TGTGCCAGCAGCTCTAAGGAGGAAGGGGAGCAGTACTTC. Translated: CASSSKEEGEQYF.

This chain connects TRBV19 to TRBJ2-5, with 8 positions matching TRBD2. This CDR3 spans 15 amino acids. Germline CDR1 LNHDA, CDR2 SQIVND (reference sequence). V lost 4 bases to trimming and J lost 4 bases; unmatched junction nucleotides: 8. CDR3 bases: TGTGCCAGTAGTAAGGGGACTAGTCTTGTAGAGACCCAGTACTTC. Residues: CASSKGTSLVETQYF.

The chain carries TRBV5-1 and TRBJ1-1; TRBD1 matches 8 bases. The CDR3 loop spans 13 amino acids. With V trimmed by 2 bases and J by 11 bases, 8 bases remained unmatched. Per the germline V gene, CDR1 is SGHRS and CDR2 is YFSETQ. CDR3 nucleotide sequence: TGCGCCAGCAGCTTCGGACAGGGAAAGAGGGCTTTCTTT. Translated, it gives CASSFGQGKRAFF. The complete variable domain, with remaining parts taken from reference TRBV5-1 and TRBJ1-1, reads KAGVTQTPRYLIKTRGQQVTLSCSPISGHRSVSWYQQTPGQGLQFLFEYFSETQRNKGNFPGRFSGRQFSNSRSEMNVSTLELGDSALYLCASSFGQGKRAFFGQGTRLTVV.

CDR3 in DNA: TGTGCCAGCAGCCCGTACACCGGGGAGCTGTTTTTT. Its protein product is CASSPYTGELFF. This chain uses TRBV7-8 with TRBJ2-2; D is unresolved. Trimming shortened V by 5 bases and J by 3 bases, and 4 bases separated the two germline ends. This CDR3 is 12 amino acids long. The V gene's germline CDR1 is SGHVS and CDR2 FQNEAQ.

This clone was counted once. V usage is TRBV28 and J usage is TRBJ2-7; 14 bases align to TRBD2. Per germline, CDR1 MDHEN and CDR2 SYDVKM. V dropped 1 base and J dropped 5; count of bases not matched to a gene: 4. This CDR3 region has 16 residues. The DNA of the CDR3 is TGTGCCAGCAGTTTATTGGGGACTAGCGGGAGTAACGAGCAGTACTTC. Translation: CASSLLGTSGSNEQYF.

The chain uses TRBV19 and TRBJ2-5; D uncertain. Germline V lookup: CDR1 LNHDA, CDR2 SQIVND (reference sequence). The V end was cut by 3 bases, the J end by 1 base, with 9 bases between. This CDR3 comprises 14 residues. CDR3 bases: TGTGCCAGTAGTATTTCAAGCGCCCAAGAGACCCAGTACTTC. Translation gives CASSISSAQETQYF.

This clone was seen a few times. The chain combines TRBV19 with TRBJ1-6; 7 nucleotides agree with TRBD1. The CDR3 extends over 15 amino acids. The junction had 6 bases not matched to a gene; V was cut back by 6 bases and J by 4 bases. Germline values: CDR1 LNHDA, CDR2 SQIVND (reference sequence). The CDR3 sequence: CASREGAGYNSPLHF. CDR3 coding DNA: TGTGCCAGTAGGGAGGGGGCAGGTTATAATTCACCCCTCCACTTT.

This chain joins TRBV18 and TRBJ2-2, with no clear D. V was trimmed by 3 bases and J by 0 bases, leaving 14 bases between them. The CDR3 totals 17 residues. Looked up from germline, CDR1 is KGHSH and CDR2 is LQKENI. CDR3 protein: CASSPGRFDSNTGELFF. The CDR3, as DNA: TGTGCCAGCTCACCGGGCAGATTTGATTCGAACACCGGGGAGCTGTTTTTT. Full variable domain (missing parts from reference TRBV18 and TRBJ2-2): NAGVMQNPRHLVRRRGQEARLRCSPMKGHSHVYWYRQLPEEGLKFMVYLQKENIIDESGMPKERFSAEFPKEGPSILRIQQVVRGDSAAYFCASSPGRFDSNTGELFFGEGSRLTVL.

The CDR3 reads CASSQVPGIGEAFF. The CDR3 DNA reads TGTGCCAGCAGCCAAGTACCGGGGATCGGGGAAGCTTTCTTT. The chain has TRBV14 and TRBJ1-1; D call uncertain. This CDR3 region has 14 residues. From germline, CDR1 is SGHDN and CDR2 FVKESK. Between the trimmed V and J ends, which lost 1 base and 8 bases, there was a span of 14 bases. Using reference TRBV14 and TRBJ1-1 for the parts outside the CDR3, the full variable domain is EAGVTQFPSHSVIEKGQTVTLRCDPISGHDNLYWYRRVMGKEIKFLLHFVKESKQDESGMPNNRFLAERTGGTYSTLKVQPAELEDSGVYFCASSQVPGIGEAFFGQGTRLTVV.

This clone was observed a single time. This chain joins TRBV11-3 and TRBJ1-3, with D tentatively TRBD1 (5 bases). Between the trimmed V and J ends, which lost 5 bases and 0 bases, there was a span of 14 bases. The CDR3 extends over 16 amino acids. The V gene's germline CDR1 is SGHNT and CDR2 YENEEA. The CDR3, as DNA: TGTGCCAGCAGCCCGGGGGAGGCCTTCTCTGGAAACACCATATATTTT. This sequence encodes CASSPGEAFSGNTIYF.

This chain links TRBV13 with TRBJ2-7; a possible D gene is TRBD1 (7 bases). CDR3 length equals 14 residues. Trimming took 5 bases from V and 0 from J, leaving 11 bases between them. Germline CDR1 reads PRHDT; CDR2 reads FYEKMQ (reference sequence). CDR3 sequence reads: CASSAGQRSYEQYF. DNA of the CDR3: TGTGCCAGCAGCGCGGGACAGCGCTCCTACGAGCAGTACTTC.

Points on this clone: This same CDR3 is encoded by further DNA sequences in the sample. V usage is TRBV5-1 and J usage is TRBJ2-7; no reliable D call. This CDR3 comprises 11 residues. Trimming cost V 5 bases and J 4 bases, with 7 bases left between them. Per germline, CDR1 SGHRS and CDR2 YFSETQ. DNA of the CDR3: TGCGCCAGCAGTTCGTCTTACGAGCAGTACTTC. It encodes CASSSSYEQYF.

The V gene is TRBV30, the J gene TRBJ1-2; D might be TRBD1 (6 bases). Trimming removed 2 bases from V and 5 bases from J, with 21 bases in between. This CDR3 spans 16 amino acids. Germline CDR1 reads GTSNPN; CDR2 reads SVGIG (reference sequence). In nucleotides, the CDR3 is TGTGCCTGGAGTCTTGGGGGGGCCCCACAAGGATATGGCTACACCTTC. The encoded protein is CAWSLGGAPQGYGYTF.

This clone has a handful of counts. The rearrangement uses TRBV5-1 and TRBJ2-7; D remains ambiguous. The germline CDR1 and CDR2 sequences are SGHRS and YFSETQ. The germline V and J ends were trimmed by 0 bases and 4 bases, with 14 bases remaining between them. CDR3 length equals 15 residues. CDR3 amino acids: CASSLGGSRVYEQYF. The CDR3 nucleotides read TGCGCCAGCAGCTTGGGCGGTTCACGGGTTTACGAGCAGTACTTC.